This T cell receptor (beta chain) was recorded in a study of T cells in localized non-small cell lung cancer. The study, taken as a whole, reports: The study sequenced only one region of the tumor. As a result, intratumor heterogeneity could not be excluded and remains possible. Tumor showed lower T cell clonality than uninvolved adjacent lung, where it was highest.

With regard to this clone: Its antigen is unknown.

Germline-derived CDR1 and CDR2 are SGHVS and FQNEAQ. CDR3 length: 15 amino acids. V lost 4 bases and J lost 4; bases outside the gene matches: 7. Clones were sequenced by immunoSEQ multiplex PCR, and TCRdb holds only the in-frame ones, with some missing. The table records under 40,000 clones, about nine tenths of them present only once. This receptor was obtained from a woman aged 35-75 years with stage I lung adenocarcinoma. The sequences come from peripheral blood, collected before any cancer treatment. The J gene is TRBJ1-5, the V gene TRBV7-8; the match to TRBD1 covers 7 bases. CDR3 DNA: TGTGCCAGCAGCTCCCGGGACAGTGCTAATCAGCCCCAGCATTTT. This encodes CASSSRDSANQPQHF.